What follows are 31 T cell receptor beta chains derived from one specimen sequenced in a study of cytomegalovirus exposure and HLA in healthy donors. The PCR had 60 Vbeta and 13 Jbeta primers. Profiled with immunoSEQ multiplex PCR; TCRdb holds only in-frame clones, not every one. The data show 130,000 or so clones, and the top ten clones hold roughly 2%. The sequenced material came from PBMCs. The receptors originated from a woman aged 18-29 years in good health and CMV-seronegative.

The chain uses TRBV9 and TRBJ1-1, with TRBD1 as a possible D gene (6 bases). Germline assignment: CDR1 SGDLS and CDR2 YYNGEE. The CDR3 covers 16 residues. The V end was cut by 4 bases, the J end by 4 bases, with 20 bases between. The CDR3 sequence: CASSRFVGGAVTEAFF. In nucleotides, the CDR3 is TGTGCCAGCAGCCGGTTTGTGGGGGGGGCGGTCACTGAAGCTTTCTTT.

This chain joins TRBV14 and TRBJ2-7, with unresolved D. Trimming left V 5 bases short and J 9 bases short, with 14 bases between. In germline, CDR1 is SGHDN, CDR2 FVKESK. The CDR3 contains 12 residues. The CDR3 bases are TGTGCCAGCAGCATGGCTAGAATAAGGCAGTACTTC. As protein: CASSMARIRQYF.

The V and J genes are TRBV11-2 and TRBJ2-3; 7 bases are shared with TRBD2. Germline CDR1 SGHAT, CDR2 FQNNGV. J gave up 2 bases and V 0 bases, and 8 bases lay outside the gene matches. The CDR3 runs to 17 residues. The CDR3 coding sequence is TGTGCCAGCAGCTTAGATGGCCAGCGGGGTTTCACAGATACGCAGTATTTT. Protein sequence: CASSLDGQRGFTDTQYF.

This sequence joins TRBV19 and TRBJ2-2; the match to TRBD2 covers 7 bases. V shed 5 bases, J shed 14 bases, and the junction held 17 bases outside the gene matches. Germline CDR1 and CDR2: LNHDA and SQIVND (reference sequence). The CDR3 spans 15 residues. The CDR3 loop reads CASSFNRQRDGSLFF. The CDR3 DNA follows: TGTGCCAGTAGTTTCAACCGCCAGCGGGACGGGAGTCTGTTTTTT.

The J gene is TRBJ2-5, the V gene TRBV9; 7 nucleotides align to TRBD2. Per the germline V gene, CDR1 is SGDLS and CDR2 is YYNGEE. The CDR3 length is 16 residues. The ends lost 0 bases at V and 4 bases at J; junction bases unmatched: 9. The CDR3 region has the DNA TGTGCCAGCAGCGTAGTTCCGGGGGGAGTTGGAGAGACCCAGTACTTC. Amino acid sequence: CASSVVPGGVGETQYF.

The chain joins TRBV20-1 to TRBJ1-1; D call uncertain. The CDR3 is 11 residues long. Germline values: CDR1 DFQATT, CDR2 SNEGSKA (reference sequence). The V gene lost 5 bases and the J gene lost 4 bases, with 8 bases spanning the gap. CDR3 nucleotide sequence: TGCAGTGCTTATATCGGCACTGAAGCTTTCTTT. Its translation is CSAYIGTEAFF.

The rearrangement links TRBV19 to TRBJ2-7, with D possibly matching TRBD2 (5 bases). V lost 5 bases, J lost 4 bases, and 18 bases lay in between. CDR3 length: 15 amino acids. CDR1 LNHDA and CDR2 SQIVND come from the germline V gene (reference sequence). CDR3 coding DNA: TGTGCCAGTAGTTGGAGTACAGCGGAAGAGTACGAGCAGTACTTC. It encodes CASSWSTAEEYEQYF. The complete variable domain, with remaining parts taken from reference TRBV19 and TRBJ2-7, reads DGGITQSPKYLFRKEGQNVTLSCEQNLNHDAMYWYRQDPGQGLRLIYYSQIVNDFQKGDIAEGYSVSREKKESFPLTVTSAQKNPTAFYLCASSWSTAEEYEQYFGPGTRLTVT.

As to this clone: The CDR3 carries no conserved terminal phenylalanine or tryptophan, so it likely arises from a read error. This chain connects TRBV11-2 to TRBJ1-2; D is unresolved. The germline V gene encodes CDR1 SGHAT and CDR2 FQNNGV. V shed 0 bases and J shed 7 bases, with 9 bases lying between them. This CDR3 has 13 amino acids. Here the CDR3 reads CASSLDRTSGYTS. The CDR3 nucleotides are TGTGCCAGCAGCTTAGACAGGACTAGTGGCTACACCTCC.

The chain couples TRBV5-1 to TRBJ1-2; 7 bases are shared with TRBD1. Germline V gives CDR1 SGHRS, CDR2 YFSETQ. V dropped 0 bases and J dropped 6; count of bases not matched to a gene: 20. This CDR3 region has 19 residues. CDR3 sequence reads: CASSLAPRGRGQQGNGYTF. The CDR3, as DNA: TGCGCCAGCAGCTTGGCGCCCCGTGGTAGGGGGCAACAAGGAAATGGCTACACCTTC. Supplemented by reference TRBV5-1 and TRBJ1-2, the full variable domain reads KAGVTQTPRYLIKTRGQQVTLSCSPISGHRSVSWYQQTPGQGLQFLFEYFSETQRNKGNFPGRFSGRQFSNSRSEMNVSTLELGDSALYLCASSLAPRGRGQQGNGYTFGSGTRLTVV.

This sequence joins TRBV19 and TRBJ1-1; D gene ambiguous. Per germline, CDR1 LNHDA and CDR2 SQIVND (reference sequence). The CDR3 length is 14 residues. V was shortened by 2 bases and J by 0 bases, with 7 bases between the two germline ends. In DNA, the CDR3 is TGTGCCAGTAGTATATCCCGGTTGAACACTGAAGCTTTCTTT. Its translation is CASSISRLNTEAFF.

This chain joins TRBV7-8 and TRBJ2-7, with 7 bases fitting TRBD1. Unmatched junction bases numbered 12, after V lost 3 bases and J lost 1 base. The CDR3 spans 17 residues. Germline-derived CDR1 and CDR2 are SGHVS and FQNEAQ. The CDR3 DNA follows: TGTGCCAGCAGCTTGGGCTATTTGAGGGACAGTTCCTACGAGCAGTACTTC. It yields the protein CASSLGYLRDSSYEQYF.

This sequence joins TRBV6-1 and TRBJ2-3; a possible D gene is TRBD1 (7 bases). The CDR3 is made up of 14 amino acids. CDR1 is MNHNS, CDR2 SASEGT, per germline. Trimming took off 5 bases at V and 6 bases at J, with 15 bases between the two ends. CDR3: CASSHTGEADTQYF. In DNA form, the CDR3 reads TGTGCCAGCAGTCATACAGGGGAGGCGGATACGCAGTATTTT.

The chain joins TRBV7-9 to TRBJ2-1; TRBD1 agrees at 9 bases. After removal of 5 bases from V and 16 bases from J, the junction contained 15 bases not matched to a gene. This CDR3 contains 14 residues. Germline CDR1 and CDR2: SEHNR and FQNEAQ (reference sequence). CDR3 DNA: TGTGCCAGCAGCACCGGGACAGGGTCTCAGGGGCTTTTCTTC. Protein sequence: CASSTGTGSQGLFF.

The chain couples TRBV30 to TRBJ1-1, with 7 bases matching TRBD1. From germline, CDR1 is GTSNPN and CDR2 SVGIG (reference sequence). The CDR3 spans 17 residues. With 5 bases clipped from V and 1 base from J, the junction kept 16 bases outside the gene matches. The CDR3 nucleotides read TGTGCCTGGGGGAGCACTGGGACAGCAAGACCGAACACTGAAGCTTTCTTT. Amino acid sequence: CAWGSTGTARPNTEAFF.

V usage is TRBV2 and J usage is TRBJ1-4; D perhaps matches TRBD1 (5 bases). Germline assignment: CDR1 SNHLY and CDR2 FYNNEI. Trimming removed 9 bases from V and 8 bases from J, with 16 bases in between. CDR3 length equals 13 residues. In nucleotides, the CDR3 is TGTGCCAGGAGTTCTTCGCGGGGGGAAAAACTGTTTTTT. Translated: CARSSSRGEKLFF.

This chain links TRBV30 with TRBJ1-1, with a tentative D call TRBD1 (6 bases). The CDR3 runs to 13 residues. Trimming removed 5 bases from V and 3 bases from J, with 13 bases in between. Germline assignment: CDR1 GTSNPN and CDR2 SVGIG (reference sequence). The CDR3, as DNA: TGTGCCTGGCGAACAGGGCCAGACACTGAAGCTTTCTTT. Protein: CAWRTGPDTEAFF.

The CDR3 DNA reads TGCAGCGCCCGGGGACACCTTGGGACTGAAGCTTTCTTT. The encoded protein is CSARGHLGTEAFF. The chain joins TRBV29-1 to TRBJ1-1; tentatively, D is TRBD1 (6 bases). Germline CDR1 SQVTM, CDR2 ANQGSEA. The CDR3 is 13 residues long. V was trimmed by 7 bases and J by 5 bases, leaving 17 bases between them. The whole variable domain, filled in from reference TRBV29-1 and TRBJ1-1, reads SAVISQKPSRDICQRGTSLTIQCQVDSQVTMMFWYRQQPGQSLTLIATANQGSEATYESGFVIDKFPISRPNLTFSTLTVSNMSPEDSSIYLCSARGHLGTEAFFGQGTRLTVV.

This chain links TRBV5-6 with TRBJ2-3, with 12 bases that match TRBD2. There are 18 residues in the CDR3. V lost 3 bases and J lost 3; bases outside the gene matches: 11. The germline CDR1 and CDR2 sequences are SGHDT and YYEEEE. The chain's CDR3 is CASSSLAGGPWSTDTQYF. In DNA form, the CDR3 reads TGTGCCAGCAGCTCTCTAGCGGGAGGGCCATGGTCGACAGATACGCAGTATTTT.

The chain is built from TRBV5-1 and TRBJ2-1, with D unclear. Germline V lookup: CDR1 SGHRS, CDR2 YFSETQ. V was shortened by 5 bases and J by 2 bases, with 8 bases between the two germline ends. There are 13 residues in the CDR3. The CDR3 DNA reads TGCGCCAGCAGAGAGGAAACCTACAATGAGCAGTTCTTC. This translates into CASREETYNEQFF.

The chain employs TRBV14 and TRBJ2-2, with 8 positions matching TRBD1. Germline CDR1 and CDR2: SGHDN and FVKESK. The CDR3 consists of 15 residues. J lost 4 bases, V lost 3 bases, and 4 bases had no gene match. The CDR3: CASSQGTGFTGELFF. CDR3 bases: TGTGCCAGCAGCCAGGGGACAGGTTTCACCGGGGAGCTGTTTTTT.

The chain combines TRBV6-1 with TRBJ1-4; 7 bases align to TRBD1. The CDR3 runs to 16 residues. Germline assignment: CDR1 MNHNS and CDR2 SASEGT. V lost 2 bases and J lost 4; bases outside the gene matches: 7. CDR3 sequence (DNA): TGTGCCAGCAGTGAAAGACAGGGCCGTAGTAATGAAAAACTGTTTTTT. Protein sequence: CASSERQGRSNEKLFF.

The V and J genes are TRBV5-4 and TRBJ1-1; TRBD1 is a possible D gene (6 bases). Looked up from germline, CDR1 is SGHNT and CDR2 is YYREEE (reference sequence). This CDR3 is built from 15 residues. Trimming left V 4 bases short and J 2 bases short, with 15 bases between. The CDR3 protein is CASSPSDRPNTEAFF. DNA for the CDR3: TGTGCCAGCAGCCCCTCTGACAGGCCAAACACTGAAGCTTTCTTT.

This rearrangement joins TRBV6-5 to TRBJ2-3; D gene uncertain. V lost 2 bases and J lost 2, with 8 bases in between. CDR1 is MNHEY and CDR2 is SVGAGI in the germline V gene. The CDR3 has 14 residues. The CDR3 DNA is TGTGCCAGCAGTTACCGCGGTATCACAGATACGCAGTATTTT. It codes for CASSYRGITDTQYF.

The chain recombines TRBV29-1 with TRBJ1-1, with a possible D match to TRBD1 (6 bases). V gave up 6 bases and J gave up 1 base, with 9 bases separating them. The CDR3 extends over 12 amino acids. Germline values: CDR1 SQVTM, CDR2 ANQGSEA. The CDR3 nucleotides read TGCAGCGTCATCAGGGGGAACACTGAAGCTTTCTTT. This encodes CSVIRGNTEAFF.

The chain has TRBV5-1 and TRBJ1-2; 8 nucleotides line up with TRBD1. Germline values: CDR1 SGHRS, CDR2 YFSETQ. This CDR3 is built from 15 residues. V was clipped by 7 bases and J by 5 bases; unmatched bases: 13. Written as DNA, the CDR3 is TGCGCCAGCGGAGATCCGGGACAGGAGACTTATGGCTACACCTTC. As protein: CASGDPGQETYGYTF.

The rearrangement uses TRBV28 and TRBJ2-1; the D gene is possibly TRBD2 (5 bases). Germline assignment: CDR1 MDHEN and CDR2 SYDVKM. The CDR3 runs to 14 residues. V was trimmed by 8 bases and J by 3 bases, leaving 14 bases between them. The CDR3 protein is CASYPRGYYNEQFF. Written as DNA, the CDR3 is TGTGCCAGCTATCCCCGAGGGTACTACAATGAGCAGTTCTTC.

The V gene is TRBV6-5, the J gene TRBJ1-1; no definite D call. This CDR3 spans 14 amino acids. Deletions cut 5 bases from V and 7 bases from J, with 17 bases between. Germline CDR1 is MNHEY and CDR2 is SVGAGI. The CDR3 protein is CASSKARRGGEAFF. DNA of the CDR3: TGTGCCAGCAGTAAGGCCCGCCGAGGCGGTGAAGCTTTCTTT.

The chain uses TRBV14 and TRBJ2-3; possibly TRBD2 for D (6 bases). CDR1 and CDR2 (germline): SGHDN, FVKESK. The CDR3 runs 16 residues. V shed 4 bases and J shed 2 bases, with 16 bases lying between them. In DNA, the CDR3 is TGTGCCAGCAGCCCCTTGGGGGGTCTCGTCACAGATACGCAGTATTTT. Its protein product is CASSPLGGLVTDTQYF.

This sequence joins TRBV4-2 and TRBJ2-5; 8 positions agree with TRBD2. The J segment lost 3 bases and the V segment lost 0 bases, leaving 12 bases of the junction unmatched. The CDR3 sequence is 18 residues long. Germline V gene data show CDR1 as LGHNA and CDR2 as YNFKEQ. The CDR3 loop reads CASSQDLELAVFKETQYF. The CDR3, as DNA: TGTGCCAGCAGCCAAGATTTAGAACTAGCGGTCTTTAAAGAGACCCAGTACTTC.

This sequence joins TRBV27 and TRBJ2-5; TRBD1 matches 9 bases. This CDR3 has 14 residues. The V gene's germline CDR1 is MNHEY and CDR2 SMNVEV (reference sequence). V shed 4 bases and J 4 bases; nucleotides not matched to a gene: 4. The CDR3 loop reads CASSYGTGRETQYF. DNA for the CDR3: TGTGCCAGCAGTTACGGGACAGGGAGAGAGACCCAGTACTTC.

The rearrangement joins TRBV2 to TRBJ1-1, with D perhaps matching TRBD1 (6 bases). Germline V gene lookup returns CDR1 SNHLY and CDR2 FYNNEI. Deletions cut 2 bases from V and 1 base from J, with 11 bases between. This CDR3 comprises 15 residues. The CDR3 loop is CASSERQGKNTEAFF. Here the CDR3 DNA reads TGTGCCAGCAGTGAACGGCAGGGGAAGAACACTGAAGCTTTCTTT. Filled out from reference TRBV2 and TRBJ1-1, the complete variable domain reads EPEVTQTPSHQVTQMGQEVILRCVPISNHLYFYWYRQILGQKVEFLVSFYNNEISEKSEIFDDQFSVERPDGSNFTLKIRSTKLEDSAMYFCASSERQGKNTEAFFGQGTRLTVV.